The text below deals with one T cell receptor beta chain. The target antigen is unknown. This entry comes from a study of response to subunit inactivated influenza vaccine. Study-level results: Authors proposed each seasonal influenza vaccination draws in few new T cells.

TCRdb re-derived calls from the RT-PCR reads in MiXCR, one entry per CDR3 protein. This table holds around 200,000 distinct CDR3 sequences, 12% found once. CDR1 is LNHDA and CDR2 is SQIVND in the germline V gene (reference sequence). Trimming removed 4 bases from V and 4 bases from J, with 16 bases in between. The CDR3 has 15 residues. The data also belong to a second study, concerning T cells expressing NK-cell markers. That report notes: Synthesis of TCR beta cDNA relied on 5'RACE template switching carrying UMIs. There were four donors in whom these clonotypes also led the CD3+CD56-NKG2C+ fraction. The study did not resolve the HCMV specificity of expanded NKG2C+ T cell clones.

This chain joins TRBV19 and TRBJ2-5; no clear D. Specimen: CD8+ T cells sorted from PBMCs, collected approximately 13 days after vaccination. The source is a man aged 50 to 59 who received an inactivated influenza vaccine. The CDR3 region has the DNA TGTGCCAGTAGTAATCCCCGAAGCAGAATAGAGACCCAGTACTTC. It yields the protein CASSNPRSRIETQYF.